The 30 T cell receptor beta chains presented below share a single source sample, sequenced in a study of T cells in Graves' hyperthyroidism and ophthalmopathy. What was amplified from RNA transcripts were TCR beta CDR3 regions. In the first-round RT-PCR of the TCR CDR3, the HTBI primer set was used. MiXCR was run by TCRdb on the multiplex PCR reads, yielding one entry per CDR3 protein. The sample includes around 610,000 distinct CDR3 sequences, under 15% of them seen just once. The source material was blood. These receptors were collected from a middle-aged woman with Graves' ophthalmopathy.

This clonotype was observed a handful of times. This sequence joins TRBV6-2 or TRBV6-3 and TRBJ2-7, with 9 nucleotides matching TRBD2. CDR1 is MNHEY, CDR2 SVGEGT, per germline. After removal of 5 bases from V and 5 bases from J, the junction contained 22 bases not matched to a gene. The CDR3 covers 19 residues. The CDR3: CASSILPGQLLAGPHEQYF. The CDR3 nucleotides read TGTGCCAGCAGTATACTGCCGGGACAGCTCCTAGCGGGACCGCACGAGCAGTACTTC.

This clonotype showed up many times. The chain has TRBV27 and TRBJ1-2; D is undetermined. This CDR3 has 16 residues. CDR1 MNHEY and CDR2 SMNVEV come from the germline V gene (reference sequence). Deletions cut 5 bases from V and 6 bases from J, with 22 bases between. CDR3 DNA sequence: TGTGCCAGCAGTCCCACGGCGGCGGGTAACAGTGATGGCTACACCTTC. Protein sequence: CASSPTAAGNSDGYTF.

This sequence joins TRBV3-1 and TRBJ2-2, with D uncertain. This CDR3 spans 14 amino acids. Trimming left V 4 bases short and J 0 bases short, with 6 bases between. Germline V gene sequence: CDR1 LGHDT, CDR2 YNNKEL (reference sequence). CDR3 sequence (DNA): TGTGCCAGCAGCCCCCGAGCGAACACCGGGGAGCTGTTTTTT. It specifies CASSPRANTGELFF.

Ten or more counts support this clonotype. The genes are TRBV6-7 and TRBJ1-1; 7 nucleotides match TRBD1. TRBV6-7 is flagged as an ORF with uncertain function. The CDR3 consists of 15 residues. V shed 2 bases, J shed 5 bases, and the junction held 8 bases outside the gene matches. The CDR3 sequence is CASSYPDRARTEAFF. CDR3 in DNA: TGTGCCAGCAGTTACCCAGACAGGGCGAGGACTGAAGCTTTCTTT.

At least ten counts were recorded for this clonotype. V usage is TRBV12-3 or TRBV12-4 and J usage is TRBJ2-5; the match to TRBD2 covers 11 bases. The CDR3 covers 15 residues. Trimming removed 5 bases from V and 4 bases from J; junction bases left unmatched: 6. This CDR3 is CASSPSSGRRETQYF. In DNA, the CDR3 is TGTGCCAGCAGTCCCTCTAGCGGGAGGAGAGAGACCCAGTACTTC.

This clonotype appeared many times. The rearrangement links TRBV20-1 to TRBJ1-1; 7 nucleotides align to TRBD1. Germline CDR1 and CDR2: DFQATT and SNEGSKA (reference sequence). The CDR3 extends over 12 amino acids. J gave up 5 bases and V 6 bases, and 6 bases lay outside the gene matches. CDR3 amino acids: CSAPTGRTEAFF. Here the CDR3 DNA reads TGCAGTGCCCCGACAGGGAGAACTGAAGCTTTCTTT.

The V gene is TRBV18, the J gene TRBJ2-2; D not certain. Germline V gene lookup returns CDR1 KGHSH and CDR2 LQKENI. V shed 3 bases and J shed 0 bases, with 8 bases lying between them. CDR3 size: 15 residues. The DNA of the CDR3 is TGTGCCAGCTCACCGTTGAGCACGAACACCGGGGAGCTGTTTTTT. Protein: CASSPLSTNTGELFF.

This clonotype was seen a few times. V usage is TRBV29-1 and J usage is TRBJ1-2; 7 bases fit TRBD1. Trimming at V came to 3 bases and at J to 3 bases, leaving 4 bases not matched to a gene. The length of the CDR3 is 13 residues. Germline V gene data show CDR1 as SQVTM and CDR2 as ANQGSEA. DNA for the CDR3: TGCAGCGTTGAGAAGGGGGCGTACTATGGCTACACCTTC. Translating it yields CSVEKGAYYGYTF.

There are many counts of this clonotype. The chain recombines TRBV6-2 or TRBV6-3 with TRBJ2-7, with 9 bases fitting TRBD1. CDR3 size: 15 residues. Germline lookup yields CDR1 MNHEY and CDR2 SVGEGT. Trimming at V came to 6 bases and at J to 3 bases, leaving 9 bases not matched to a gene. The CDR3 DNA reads TGTGCCAGCAGCCCTAAAGGGACAGGGTACTACGAGCAGTACTTC. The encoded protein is CASSPKGTGYYEQYF.

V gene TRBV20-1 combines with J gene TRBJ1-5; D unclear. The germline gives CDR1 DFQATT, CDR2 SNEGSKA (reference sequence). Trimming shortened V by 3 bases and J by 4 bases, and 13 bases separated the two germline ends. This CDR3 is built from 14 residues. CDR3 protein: CSASTVRENQPQHF. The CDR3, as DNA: TGCAGTGCTAGTACCGTGAGAGAAAATCAGCCCCAGCATTTT.

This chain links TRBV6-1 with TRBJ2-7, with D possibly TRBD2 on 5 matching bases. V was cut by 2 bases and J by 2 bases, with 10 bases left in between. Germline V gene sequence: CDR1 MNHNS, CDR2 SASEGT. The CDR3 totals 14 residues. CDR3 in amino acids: CASSERRPAYEQYF. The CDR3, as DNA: TGTGCCAGCAGTGAAAGGAGGCCAGCCTACGAGCAGTACTTC.

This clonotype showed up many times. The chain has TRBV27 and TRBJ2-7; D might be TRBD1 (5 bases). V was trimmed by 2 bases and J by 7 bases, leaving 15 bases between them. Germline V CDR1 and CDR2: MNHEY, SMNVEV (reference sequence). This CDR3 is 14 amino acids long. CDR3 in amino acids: CASSLGGATWEQYF. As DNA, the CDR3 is TGTGCCAGCAGTTTAGGTGGGGCGACCTGGGAGCAGTACTTC.

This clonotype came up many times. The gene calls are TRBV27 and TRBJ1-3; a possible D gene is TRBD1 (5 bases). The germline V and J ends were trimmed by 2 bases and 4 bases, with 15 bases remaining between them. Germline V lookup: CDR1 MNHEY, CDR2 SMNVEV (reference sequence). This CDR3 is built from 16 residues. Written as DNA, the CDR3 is TGTGCCAGCAGTTTACCGGGGCCAGGGCGCGGAAACACCATATATTTT. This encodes CASSLPGPGRGNTIYF.

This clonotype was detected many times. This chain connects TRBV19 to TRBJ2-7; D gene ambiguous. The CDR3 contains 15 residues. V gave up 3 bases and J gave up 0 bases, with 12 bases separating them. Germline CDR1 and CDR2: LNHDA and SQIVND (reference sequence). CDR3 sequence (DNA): TGTGCCAGTAGTATTGGTTCCAGGCTCTCCTACGAGCAGTACTTC. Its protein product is CASSIGSRLSYEQYF.

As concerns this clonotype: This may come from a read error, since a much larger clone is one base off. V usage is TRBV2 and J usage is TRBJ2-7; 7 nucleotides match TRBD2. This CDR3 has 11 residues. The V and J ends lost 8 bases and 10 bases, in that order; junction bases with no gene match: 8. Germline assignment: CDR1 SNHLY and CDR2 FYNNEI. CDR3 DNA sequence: TGTGCCAGCCGACGGGCTAGCGGACAGTACTTC. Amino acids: CASRRASGQYF.

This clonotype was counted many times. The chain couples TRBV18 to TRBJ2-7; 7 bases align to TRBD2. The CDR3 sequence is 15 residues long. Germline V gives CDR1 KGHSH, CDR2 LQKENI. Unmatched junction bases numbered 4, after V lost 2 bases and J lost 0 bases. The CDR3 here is CASSPIAGSSYEQYF. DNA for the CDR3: TGTGCCAGCTCACCAATAGCGGGTAGCTCCTACGAGCAGTACTTC.

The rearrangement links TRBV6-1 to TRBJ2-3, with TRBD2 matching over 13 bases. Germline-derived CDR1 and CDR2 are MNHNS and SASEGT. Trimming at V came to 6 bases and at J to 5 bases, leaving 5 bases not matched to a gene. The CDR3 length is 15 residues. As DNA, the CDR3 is TGTGCCAGCAGAGGACTAGCGGGAGCCGTAGATACGCAGTATTTT. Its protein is CASRGLAGAVDTQYF.

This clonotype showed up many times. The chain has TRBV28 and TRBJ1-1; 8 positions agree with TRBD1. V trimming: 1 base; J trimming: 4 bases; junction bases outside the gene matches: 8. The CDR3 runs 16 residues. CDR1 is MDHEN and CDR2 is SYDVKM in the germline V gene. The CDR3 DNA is TGTGCCAGCAGTTTATTGACAGGGGAGCTGCGCACTGAAGCTTTCTTT. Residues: CASSLLTGELRTEAFF.

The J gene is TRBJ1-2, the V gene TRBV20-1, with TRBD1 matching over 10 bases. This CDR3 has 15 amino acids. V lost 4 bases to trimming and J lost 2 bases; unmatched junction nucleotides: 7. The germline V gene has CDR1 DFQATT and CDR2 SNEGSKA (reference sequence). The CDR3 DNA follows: TGCAGTGCTACCGGGTCGGGACAGGGGAACTATGGCTACACCTTC. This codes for CSATGSGQGNYGYTF.

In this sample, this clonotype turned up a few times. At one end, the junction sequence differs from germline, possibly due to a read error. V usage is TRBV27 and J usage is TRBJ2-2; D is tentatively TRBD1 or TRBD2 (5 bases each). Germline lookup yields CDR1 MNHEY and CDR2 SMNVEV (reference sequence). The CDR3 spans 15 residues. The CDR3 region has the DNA TGTGCCAGCAGACCACGAGGGGTCCCGACCGGGGAGCCGTTTTTT. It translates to CASRPRGVPTGEPFF.

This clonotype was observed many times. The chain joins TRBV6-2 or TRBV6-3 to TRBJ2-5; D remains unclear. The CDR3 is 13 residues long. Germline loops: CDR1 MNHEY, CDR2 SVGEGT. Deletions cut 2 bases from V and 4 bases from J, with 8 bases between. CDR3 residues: CASSYMYPETQYF. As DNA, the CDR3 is TGTGCCAGCAGTTACATGTATCCAGAGACCCAGTACTTC.

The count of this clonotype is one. Here the CDR3 DNA reads TGTGCCAGCAGTACAAAACGAAAGGGTCGCTACGAGCAGTACTTC. It codes for CASSTKRKGRYEQYF. The chain carries TRBV28 and TRBJ2-7, with D hard to call. The CDR3 has 15 residues. Trimming removed 5 bases from V and 3 bases from J, with 17 bases in between. Germline CDR1 MDHEN, CDR2 SYDVKM.

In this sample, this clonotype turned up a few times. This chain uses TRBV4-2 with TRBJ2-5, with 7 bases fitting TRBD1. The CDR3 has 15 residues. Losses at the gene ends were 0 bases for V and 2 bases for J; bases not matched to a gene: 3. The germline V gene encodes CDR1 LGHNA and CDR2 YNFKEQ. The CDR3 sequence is CASSQDPRGQETQYF. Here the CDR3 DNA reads TGTGCCAGCAGCCAAGATCCCAGGGGGCAAGAGACCCAGTACTTC.

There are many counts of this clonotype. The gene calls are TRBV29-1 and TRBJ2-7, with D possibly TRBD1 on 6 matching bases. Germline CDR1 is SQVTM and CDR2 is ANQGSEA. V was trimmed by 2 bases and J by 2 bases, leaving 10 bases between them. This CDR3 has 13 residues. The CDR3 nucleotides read TGCAGCGTTGAATTGGCAGGGGCCTACGAGCAGTACTTC. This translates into CSVELAGAYEQYF.

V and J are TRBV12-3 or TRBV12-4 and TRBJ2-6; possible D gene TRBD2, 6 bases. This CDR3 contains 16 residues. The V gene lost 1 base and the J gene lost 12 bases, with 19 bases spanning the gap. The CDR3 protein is CASSLDGRVLPGVLTF. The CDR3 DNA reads TGTGCCAGCAGTTTAGACGGGAGAGTCCTCCCGGGCGTCCTGACTTTC.

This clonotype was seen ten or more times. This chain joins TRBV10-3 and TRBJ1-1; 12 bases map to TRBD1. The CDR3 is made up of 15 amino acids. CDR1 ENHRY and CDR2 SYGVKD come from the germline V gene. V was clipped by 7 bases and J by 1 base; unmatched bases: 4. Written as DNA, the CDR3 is TGTGCCATCAATCCGGGACAGGGGGCGAACACTGAAGCTTTCTTT. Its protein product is CAINPGQGANTEAFF.

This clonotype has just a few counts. The CDR3 sequence is CASSVTARGTEAFF. CDR3 in DNA: TGTGCCAGCAGTGTTACCGCGCGGGGCACTGAAGCTTTCTTT. The chain has TRBV6-1 and TRBJ1-1; D is undetermined. V was clipped by 4 bases and J by 4 bases, with 13 bases between them. CDR1 and CDR2 (germline): MNHNS, SASEGT. The CDR3 spans 14 residues.

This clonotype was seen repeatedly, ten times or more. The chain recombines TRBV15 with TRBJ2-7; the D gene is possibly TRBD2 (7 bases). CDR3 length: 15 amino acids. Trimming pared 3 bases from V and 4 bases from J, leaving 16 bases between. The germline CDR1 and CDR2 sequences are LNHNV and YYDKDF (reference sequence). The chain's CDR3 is CATSRKGGVGYEQYF. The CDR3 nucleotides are TGTGCCACCAGCAGGAAAGGGGGGGTAGGTTACGAGCAGTACTTC. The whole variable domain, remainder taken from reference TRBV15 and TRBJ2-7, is DAMVIQNPRYQVTQFGKPVTLSCSQTLNHNVMYWYQQKSSQAPKLLFHYYDKDFNNEADTPDNFQSRRPNTSFCFLDIRSPGLGDTAMYLCATSRKGGVGYEQYFGPGTRLTVT.

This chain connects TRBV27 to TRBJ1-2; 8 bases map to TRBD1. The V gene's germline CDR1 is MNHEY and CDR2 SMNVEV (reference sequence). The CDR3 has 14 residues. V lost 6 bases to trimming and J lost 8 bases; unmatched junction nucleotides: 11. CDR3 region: CASRSDGQGEGYTF. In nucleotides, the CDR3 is TGTGCCAGCAGAAGCGATGGACAGGGCGAAGGCTACACCTTC.

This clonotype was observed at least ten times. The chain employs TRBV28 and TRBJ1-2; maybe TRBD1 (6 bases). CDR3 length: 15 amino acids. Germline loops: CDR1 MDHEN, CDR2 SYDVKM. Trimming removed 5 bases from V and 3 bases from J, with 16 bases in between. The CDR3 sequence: CASSVTGYNYYGYTF. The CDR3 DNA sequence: TGTGCCAGCAGTGTAACAGGGTACAATTACTATGGCTACACCTTC.